The following is a T cell receptor beta chain sequence with its context. Its antigen is unknown. Germline-derived CDR1 and CDR2 are SGHTA and FQGNSA. The V segment lost 5 bases and the J segment 7 bases; nucleotides outside the gene matches: 13. The CDR3 runs 16 residues. This sample is drawn from a study of T cell responses to AZD1222 COVID-19 vaccine. General study results and limits: The donor group comprised mostly white British people and more females; the analysis possibly underestimated clonal diversity. Spike-specific TCR breadth rose after two AZD1222 doses, and depth rose as well. After the peak T cell response, and only then, were repertoires sampled. The number of AZD1222 recipients seropositive at baseline was only 5 to 7.

Only in-frame clones appear in the TCRdb table, and some are missing; sequencing was by immunoSEQ multiplex PCR. The table includes roughly 80,000 clones, roughly 90% detected once. The genes are TRBV7-2 and TRBJ1-4; 7 bases align to TRBD1. This sample comprised peripheral blood, obtained on day 0 of MenACWY control vaccination. This receptor was identified in an adult in good health. This CDR3 is CASSHRRTGGLEKLFF. The CDR3 DNA is TGTGCCAGCAGCCACAGACGGACAGGAGGACTTGAAAAACTGTTTTTT.